This T cell receptor (beta chain) appears in the sequencing data of a study of shared T cell receptors in the human thymus. The repertoire was sequenced with immunoSEQ multiplex PCR; TCRdb's copy has only in-frame clones and lacks some. The data show about 500,000 clones, with approximately 80% seen just once and around 0.012% held by the top ten. Germline CDR1 is SGHDN and CDR2 is FVKESK. J was trimmed by 5 bases and V by 0 bases; bases with no gene match: 6. CDR3 length equals 16 residues. This sample also belongs to another study, concerning human thymus T cells. In that study: Resections were taken during corrective heart surgery, and the thymus tissue came from these. Thymic and blood repertoires appeared to carry a bias in their V and J gene usage.

The TCR originated in a boy in the first two years of life with a congenital heart defect. The chain is built from TRBV14 and TRBJ2-5; 10 bases map to TRBD2. The sample comprised thymocytes. The CDR3 bases are TGTGCCAGCAGCCAAGATTCTAGCGGGAGAGGTGAGACCCAGTACTTC. Translating gives CASSQDSSGRGETQYF.